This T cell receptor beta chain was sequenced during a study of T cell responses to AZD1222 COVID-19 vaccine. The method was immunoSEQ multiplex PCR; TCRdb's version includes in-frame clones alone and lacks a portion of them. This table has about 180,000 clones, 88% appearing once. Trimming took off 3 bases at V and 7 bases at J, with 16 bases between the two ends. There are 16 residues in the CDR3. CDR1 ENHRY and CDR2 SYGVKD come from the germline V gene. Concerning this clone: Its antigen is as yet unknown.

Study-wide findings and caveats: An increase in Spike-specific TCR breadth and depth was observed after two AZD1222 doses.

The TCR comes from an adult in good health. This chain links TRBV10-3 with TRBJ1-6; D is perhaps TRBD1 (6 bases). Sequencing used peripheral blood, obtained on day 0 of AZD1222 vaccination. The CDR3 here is CAISEVGADRNSPLHF. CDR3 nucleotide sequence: TGTGCCATCAGTGAAGTGGGGGCCGACCGGAATTCACCCCTCCACTTT.